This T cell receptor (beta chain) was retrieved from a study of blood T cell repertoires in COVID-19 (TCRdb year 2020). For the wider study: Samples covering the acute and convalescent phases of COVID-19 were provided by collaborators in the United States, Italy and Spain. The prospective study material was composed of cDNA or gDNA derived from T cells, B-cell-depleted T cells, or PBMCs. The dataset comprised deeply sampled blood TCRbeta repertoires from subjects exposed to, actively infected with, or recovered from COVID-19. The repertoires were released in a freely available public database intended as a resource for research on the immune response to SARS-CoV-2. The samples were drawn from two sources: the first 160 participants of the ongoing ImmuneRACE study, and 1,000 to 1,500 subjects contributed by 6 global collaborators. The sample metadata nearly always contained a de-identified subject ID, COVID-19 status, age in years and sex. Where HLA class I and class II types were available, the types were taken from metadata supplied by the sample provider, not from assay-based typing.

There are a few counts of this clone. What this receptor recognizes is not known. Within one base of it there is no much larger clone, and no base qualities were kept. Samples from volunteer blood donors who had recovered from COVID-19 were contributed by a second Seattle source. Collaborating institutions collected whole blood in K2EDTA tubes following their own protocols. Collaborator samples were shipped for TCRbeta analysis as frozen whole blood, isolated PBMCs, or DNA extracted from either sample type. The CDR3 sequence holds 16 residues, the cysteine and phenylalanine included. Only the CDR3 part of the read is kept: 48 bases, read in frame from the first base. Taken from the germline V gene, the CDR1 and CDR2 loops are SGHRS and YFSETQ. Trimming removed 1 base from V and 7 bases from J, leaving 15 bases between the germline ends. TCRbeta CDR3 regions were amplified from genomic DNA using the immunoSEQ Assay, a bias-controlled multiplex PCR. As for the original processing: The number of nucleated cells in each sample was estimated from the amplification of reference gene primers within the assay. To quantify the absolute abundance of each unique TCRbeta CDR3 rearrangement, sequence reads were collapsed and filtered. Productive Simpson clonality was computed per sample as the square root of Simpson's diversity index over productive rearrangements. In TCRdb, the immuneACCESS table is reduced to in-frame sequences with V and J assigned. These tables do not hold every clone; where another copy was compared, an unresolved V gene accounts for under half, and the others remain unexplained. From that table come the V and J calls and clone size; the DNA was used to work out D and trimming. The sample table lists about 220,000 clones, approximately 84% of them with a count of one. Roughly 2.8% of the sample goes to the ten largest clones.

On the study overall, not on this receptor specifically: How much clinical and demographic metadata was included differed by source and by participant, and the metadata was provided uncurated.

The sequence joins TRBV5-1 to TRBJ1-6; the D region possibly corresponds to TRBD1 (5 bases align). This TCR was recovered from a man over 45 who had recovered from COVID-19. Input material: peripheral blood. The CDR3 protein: CASSLRQGGQNSPLHF. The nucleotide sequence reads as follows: TGCGCCAGCAGCTTGAGGCAGGGAGGTCAGAATTCACCCCTCCACTTT. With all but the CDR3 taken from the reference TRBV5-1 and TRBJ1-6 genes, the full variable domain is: KAGVTQTPRYLIKTRGQQVTLSCSPISGHRSVSWYQQTPGQGLQFLFEYFSETQRNKGNFPGRFSGRQFSNSRSEMNVSTLELGDSALYLCASSLRQGGQNSPLHFGNGTRLTVT.